The 19 T cell receptor beta chains below come from one sample, sequenced in a study of blood T cells in healthy people across ages. The second PCR ran about 6 to 11 cycles with a sample-barcoded 5' primer and J-beta primers. TCRdb redid the calling of the 5' RACE reads with MiXCR, one entry per CDR3 protein. The sample has roughly 1,700,000 distinct CDR3 sequences; roughly 27% are singletons. Sequencing was carried out using blood. Receptors originate from a woman aged 25-40 years in good health.

Of note for this clonotype: A much bigger clone sits one base away, suggesting this may be a read error. The V call is TRBV29-1, the J call TRBJ2-4, with D possibly TRBD2 on 5 matching bases. The germline V gene encodes CDR1 SQVTM and CDR2 ANQGSEA. Trimming pared 7 bases from V and 13 bases from J, leaving 20 bases between. This CDR3 has 12 residues. The DNA for the CDR3 is TGCAGCGGACGAGAACTCCGGGGTGAGCAGTACTTC. Translated: CSGRELRGEQYF.

The rearrangement uses TRBV3-1 and TRBJ1-4; the D is unclear. Trimming removed 8 bases at V and 8 bases at J, with 21 bases between. There are 15 residues in the CDR3. Looked up from germline, CDR1 is LGHDT and CDR2 is YNNKEL (reference sequence). CDR3: CASGSGWKGGEKLFF. The CDR3 bases are TGTGCCAGCGGCTCCGGCTGGAAGGGAGGGGAAAAACTGTTTTTT.

This chain connects TRBV6-1 to TRBJ2-1; 12 bases are shared with TRBD2. The CDR3 has 15 residues. Unmatched junction bases numbered 3, after V lost 1 base and J lost 8 bases. Germline CDR1 is MNHNS and CDR2 is SASEGT. CDR3 coding DNA: TGTGCCAGCAGTGAAGGGCTAGCGGGGGGGTATGAGCAGTTCTTC. It codes for CASSEGLAGGYEQFF.

This clonotype was observed a handful of times. The chain links TRBV7-2 to TRBJ2-7, with a weak D call TRBD2 (7 bases). Germline CDR1 is SGHTA and CDR2 is FQGNSA. V was trimmed by 0 bases and J by 5 bases, leaving 14 bases between them. This CDR3 region has 15 residues. CDR3 nucleotide sequence: TGTGCCAGCAGCTTAGCGGGGGTCGGGGGGCACGAGCAGTACTTC. Translating gives CASSLAGVGGHEQYF. Complete variable domain (other parts from reference TRBV7-2 and TRBJ2-7): GAGVSQSPSNKVTEKGKDVELRCDPISGHTALYWYRQSLGQGLEFLIYFQGNSAPDKSGLPSDRFSAERTGGSVSTLTIQRTQQEDSAVYLCASSLAGVGGHEQYFGPGTRLTVT.

This clonotype was found a few times. The junction and the germline gene differ at one end; a read error may be behind it. V gene TRBV4-1 combines with J gene TRBJ1-6, with no clear D. CDR1 and CDR2 from the germline V gene are MGHRA and YSYEKL. The CDR3 is 16 amino acids. The CDR3 is CACSQEMSGYNSPLHF. Written as DNA, the CDR3 is TGCGCCTGCAGCCAAGAGATGTCAGGCTATAATTCACCCCTCCACTTT.

The chain is built from TRBV6-2 or TRBV6-3 and TRBJ1-5, with D hard to call. This CDR3 is 14 amino acids long. Germline CDR1 and CDR2: MNHEY and SVGEGT. V lost 5 bases and J 4 bases, leaving 12 bases between the germline ends. CDR3 residues: CASSGPQLNQPQHF. The CDR3 DNA reads as TGTGCCAGCAGTGGACCTCAGTTAAATCAGCCCCAGCATTTT.

This clonotype was observed many times. This chain connects TRBV19 to TRBJ1-5; 7 bases line up with TRBD1. V shed 5 bases and J 11 bases; nucleotides not matched to a gene: 6. Germline V CDR1 and CDR2: LNHDA, SQIVND (reference sequence). This CDR3 contains 12 residues. CDR3: CASSPDRITQHF. The CDR3 DNA sequence: TGTGCCAGTAGTCCGGACAGGATCACCCAGCATTTT.

The chain links TRBV12-3 or TRBV12-4 to TRBJ1-3, with D possibly TRBD1 on 6 matching bases. The CDR3 runs 14 residues. V was cut by 7 bases and J by 1 base, with 11 bases left in between. The CDR3 sequence: CASITGFSGNTIYF. The CDR3 DNA follows: TGTGCCAGCATAACAGGGTTTTCTGGAAACACCATATATTTT.

V gene TRBV20-1 combines with J gene TRBJ1-2; no reliable D call. Per the germline V gene, CDR1 is DFQATT and CDR2 is SNEGSKA (reference sequence). CDR3 size: 14 residues. V was pared by 1 base and J by 7 bases, with 16 bases between. The CDR3 bases are TGCAGTGCTAGAGGTGAGGGCCACTCCCCTGGCTACACCTTC. Residues: CSARGEGHSPGYTF.

This clonotype appeared many times. The rearrangement links TRBV28 to TRBJ2-7; D is possibly TRBD1 (5 bases). Germline CDR1 is MDHEN and CDR2 is SYDVKM. The CDR3 spans 14 residues. V lost 11 bases and J 1 base, leaving 18 bases between the germline ends. The CDR3 loop reads CASYRQGRSYEQYF. CDR3 DNA: TGTGCCTCCTATAGGCAGGGAAGATCCTACGAGCAGTACTTC.

This clonotype was seen a single time. The J gene is TRBJ1-1, the V gene TRBV12-3 or TRBV12-4; 9 nucleotides line up with TRBD1. V was clipped by 7 bases and J by 3 bases; unmatched bases: 9. The CDR3 is 15 residues long. DNA for the CDR3: TGTGCCAGCAATAGGGACAGGGAATGGGACACTGAAGCTTTCTTT. Its translation: CASNRDREWDTEAFF.

This clonotype has more than one count but fewer than ten. The chain is built from TRBV2 and TRBJ1-1; D remains ambiguous. From germline, CDR1 is SNHLY and CDR2 FYNNEI. Trimming pared 4 bases from V and 4 bases from J, leaving 13 bases between. This CDR3 contains 14 residues. The CDR3 nucleotides read TGTGCCAGCAGTGCTTTCACCGAAGCCACTGAAGCTTTCTTT. Encoded protein: CASSAFTEATEAFF.

This clonotype was picked up many times. V and J are TRBV20-1 and TRBJ2-5; TRBD2 aligns across 7 bases. Germline values: CDR1 DFQATT, CDR2 SNEGSKA (reference sequence). With 6 bases clipped from V and 1 base from J, the junction kept 2 bases outside the gene matches. The CDR3 is made up of 12 amino acids. Here the CDR3 reads CSAGLGQETQYF. The DNA of the CDR3 is TGCAGTGCCGGACTAGGCCAAGAGACCCAGTACTTC.

The rearrangement links TRBV6-1 to TRBJ1-2; D gene ambiguous. Germline V gene sequence: CDR1 MNHNS, CDR2 SASEGT. Trimming left V 7 bases short and J 4 bases short, with 10 bases between. The CDR3 runs 12 residues. The CDR3 coding sequence is TGTGCCAGCATAGGGCAGTTCTATGGCTACACCTTC. This codes for CASIGQFYGYTF.

The chain combines TRBV3-1 with TRBJ2-3, with unresolved D. Germline-derived CDR1 and CDR2 are LGHDT and YNNKEL (reference sequence). The CDR3 is made up of 13 amino acids. Trimming stripped 1 base from V and 9 bases from J, with 11 bases between. In DNA, the CDR3 is TGTGCCAGCAGCCAAGGGAACGCTGGAACGCAGTATTTT. Protein: CASSQGNAGTQYF.

Only a few counts were recorded for this clonotype. The chain employs TRBV5-5 and TRBJ1-2; tentative D call: TRBD1 (5 bases). The V gene lost 0 bases and the J gene lost 4 bases, with 13 bases spanning the gap. The CDR3 runs 15 residues. CDR1 SGHKS and CDR2 YYEKEE come from the germline V gene (reference sequence). CDR3 residues: CASSLDAGSSYGYTF. DNA of the CDR3: TGTGCCAGCAGCTTGGATGCAGGGTCTAGCTATGGCTACACCTTC.

J is TRBJ1-2 and V is TRBV5-1; D is unclear. With 0 bases removed from V and 8 bases from J, the gap between germline ends came to 14 bases. This CDR3 has 14 amino acids. Germline values: CDR1 SGHRS, CDR2 YFSETQ. Here the CDR3 DNA reads TGCGCCAGCAGCTTGGCCGGGCTCGAAACCGGCTACACCTTC. Amino acids: CASSLAGLETGYTF.

The chain uses TRBV15 and TRBJ2-1, with D possibly matching TRBD2 (5 bases). This CDR3 has 15 amino acids. The germline CDR1 and CDR2 sequences are LNHNV and YYDKDF (reference sequence). Trimming removed 4 bases at V and 8 bases at J, with 18 bases between. CDR3 coding DNA: TGTGCCACCAGCAAAGAAGAACCTGAGGGAGATGAGCAGTTCTTC. The encoded protein is CATSKEEPEGDEQFF.

The chain is built from TRBV5-1 and TRBJ2-1; 7 nucleotides align to TRBD1. The V gene end was trimmed by 0 bases and the J gene end by 2 bases; junction bases not matched to a gene: 5. Germline loops: CDR1 SGHRS, CDR2 YFSETQ. The CDR3 length is 16 residues. The CDR3 DNA sequence: TGCGCCAGCAGCTTGGGTCCCACAGGGGCCTACAATGAGCAGTTCTTC. Translation: CASSLGPTGAYNEQFF.